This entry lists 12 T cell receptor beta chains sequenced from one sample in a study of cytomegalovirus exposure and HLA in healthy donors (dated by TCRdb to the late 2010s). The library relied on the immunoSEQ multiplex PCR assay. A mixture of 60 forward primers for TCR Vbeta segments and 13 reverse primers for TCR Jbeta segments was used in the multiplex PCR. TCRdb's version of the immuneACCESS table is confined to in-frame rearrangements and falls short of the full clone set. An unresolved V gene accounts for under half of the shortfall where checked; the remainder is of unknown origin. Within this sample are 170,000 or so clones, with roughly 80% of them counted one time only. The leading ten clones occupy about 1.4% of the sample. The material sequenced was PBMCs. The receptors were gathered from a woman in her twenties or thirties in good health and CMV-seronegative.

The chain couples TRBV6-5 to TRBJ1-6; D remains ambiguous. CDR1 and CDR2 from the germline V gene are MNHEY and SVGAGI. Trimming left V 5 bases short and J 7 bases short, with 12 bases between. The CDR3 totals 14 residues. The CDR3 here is CASSIQNPNSPLHF. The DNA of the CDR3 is TGTGCCAGCAGTATACAGAACCCGAATTCACCCCTCCACTTT.

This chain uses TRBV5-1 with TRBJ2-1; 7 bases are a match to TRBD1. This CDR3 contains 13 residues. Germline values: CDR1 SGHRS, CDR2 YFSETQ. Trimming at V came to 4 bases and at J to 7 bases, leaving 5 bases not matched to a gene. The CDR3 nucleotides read TGCGCCAGCAGCGAGGGGGCTTGGAATGAGCAGTTCTTC. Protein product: CASSEGAWNEQFF. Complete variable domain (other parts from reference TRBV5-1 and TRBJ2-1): KAGVTQTPRYLIKTRGQQVTLSCSPISGHRSVSWYQQTPGQGLQFLFEYFSETQRNKGNFPGRFSGRQFSNSRSEMNVSTLELGDSALYLCASSEGAWNEQFFGPGTRLTVL.

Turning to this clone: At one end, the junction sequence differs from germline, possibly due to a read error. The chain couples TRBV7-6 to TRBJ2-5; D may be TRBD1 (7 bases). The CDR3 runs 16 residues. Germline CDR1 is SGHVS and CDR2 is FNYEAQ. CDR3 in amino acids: CASSLAPQGLQETQYF. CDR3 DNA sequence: TGTGCCAGCAGCCTAGCGCCACAGGGGCTCCAAGAGACCCAGTACTTC.

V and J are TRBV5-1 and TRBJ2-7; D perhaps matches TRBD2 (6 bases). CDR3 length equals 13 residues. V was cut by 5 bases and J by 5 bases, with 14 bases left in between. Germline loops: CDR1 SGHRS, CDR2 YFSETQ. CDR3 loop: CASRPPGGDEQYF. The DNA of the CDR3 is TGCGCCAGCAGGCCCCCCGGAGGGGACGAGCAGTACTTC.

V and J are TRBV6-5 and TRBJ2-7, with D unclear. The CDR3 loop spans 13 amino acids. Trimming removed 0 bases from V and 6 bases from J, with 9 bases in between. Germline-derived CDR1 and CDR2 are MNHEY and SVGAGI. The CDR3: CASSYSLNFEQYF. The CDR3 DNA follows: TGTGCCAGCAGTTACTCATTAAACTTCGAGCAGTACTTC.

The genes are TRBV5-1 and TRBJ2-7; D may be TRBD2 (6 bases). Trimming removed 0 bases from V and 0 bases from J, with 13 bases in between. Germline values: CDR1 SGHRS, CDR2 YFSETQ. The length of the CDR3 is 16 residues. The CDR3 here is CASSLVGGRSSYEQYF. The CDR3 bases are TGCGCCAGCAGCTTGGTAGGAGGGCGAAGCTCCTACGAGCAGTACTTC.

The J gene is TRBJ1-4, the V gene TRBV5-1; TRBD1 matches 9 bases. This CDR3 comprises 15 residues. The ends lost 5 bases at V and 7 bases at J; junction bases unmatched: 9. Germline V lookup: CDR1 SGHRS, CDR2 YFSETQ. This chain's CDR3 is CASSLPGTGLEKLFF. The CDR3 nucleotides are TGCGCCAGCAGTCTTCCCGGGACAGGGCTTGAAAAACTGTTTTTT.

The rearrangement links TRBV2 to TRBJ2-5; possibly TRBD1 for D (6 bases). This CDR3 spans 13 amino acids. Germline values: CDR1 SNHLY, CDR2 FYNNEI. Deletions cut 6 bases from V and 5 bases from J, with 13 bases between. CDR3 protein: CASSPTGDETQYF. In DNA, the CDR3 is TGTGCCAGCAGCCCGACAGGCGACGAGACCCAGTACTTC.

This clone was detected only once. For the CDR3, the DNA is TGTGCCAGCAGTTACTCCGGGACAGGGAACACTGAAGCTTTCTTT. Translating gives CASSYSGTGNTEAFF. This sequence joins TRBV6-5 and TRBJ1-1; TRBD1 aligns across 8 bases. Looked up from germline, CDR1 is MNHEY and CDR2 is SVGAGI. V was clipped by 0 bases and J by 1 base; unmatched bases: 1. The CDR3 totals 15 residues.

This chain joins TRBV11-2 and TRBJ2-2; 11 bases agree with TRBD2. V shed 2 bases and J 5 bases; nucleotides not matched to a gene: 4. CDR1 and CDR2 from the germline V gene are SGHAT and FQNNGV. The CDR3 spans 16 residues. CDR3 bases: TGTGCCAGCAGCTTAATACTAGCGGGGGATACCGGGGAGCTGTTTTTT. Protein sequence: CASSLILAGDTGELFF.

The DNA of the CDR3 is TGTGCCACCCGACTCCAACTCACTGAAGCTTTCTTT. Residues: CATRLQLTEAFF. This chain uses TRBV28 with TRBJ1-1; D is unresolved. With 10 bases removed from V and 4 bases from J, the gap between germline ends came to 13 bases. The germline gives CDR1 MDHEN, CDR2 SYDVKM. The CDR3 totals 12 residues.

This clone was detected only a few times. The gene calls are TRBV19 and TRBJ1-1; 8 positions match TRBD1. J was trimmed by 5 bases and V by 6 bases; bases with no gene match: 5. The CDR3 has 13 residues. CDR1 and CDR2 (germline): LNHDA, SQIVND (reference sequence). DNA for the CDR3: TGTGCCAGTAGCGGACAGGGTGGAACTGAAGCTTTCTTT. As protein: CASSGQGGTEAFF. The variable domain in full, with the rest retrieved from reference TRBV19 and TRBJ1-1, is DGGITQSPKYLFRKEGQNVTLSCEQNLNHDAMYWYRQDPGQGLRLIYYSQIVNDFQKGDIAEGYSVSREKKESFPLTVTSAQKNPTAFYLCASSGQGGTEAFFGQGTRLTVV.